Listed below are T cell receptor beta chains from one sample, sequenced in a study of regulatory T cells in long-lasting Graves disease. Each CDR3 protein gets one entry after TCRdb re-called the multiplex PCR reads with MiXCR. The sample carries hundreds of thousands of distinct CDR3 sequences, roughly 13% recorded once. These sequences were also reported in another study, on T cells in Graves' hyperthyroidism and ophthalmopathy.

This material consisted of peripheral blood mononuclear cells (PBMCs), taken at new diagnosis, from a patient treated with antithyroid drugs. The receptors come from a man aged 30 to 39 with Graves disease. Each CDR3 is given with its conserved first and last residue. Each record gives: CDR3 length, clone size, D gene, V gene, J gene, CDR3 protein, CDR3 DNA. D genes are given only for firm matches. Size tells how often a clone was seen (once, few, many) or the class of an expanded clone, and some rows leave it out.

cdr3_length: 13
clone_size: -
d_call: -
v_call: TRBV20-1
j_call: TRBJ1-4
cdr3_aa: CSAAGAGNEKLFF
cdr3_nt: TGCAGTGCCGCCGGGGCAGGGAATGAAAAACTGTTTTTT

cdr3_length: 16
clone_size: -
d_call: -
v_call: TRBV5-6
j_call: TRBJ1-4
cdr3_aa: CASSLGRAGTNEKLFF
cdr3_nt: TGTGCCAGCAGCTTGGGCCGCGCCGGGACTAATGAAAAACTGTTTTTT

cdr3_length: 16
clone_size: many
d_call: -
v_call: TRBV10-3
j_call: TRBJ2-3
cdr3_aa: CAISSSAGSSTDTQYF
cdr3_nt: TGTGCCATCAGTTCTTCGGCAGGGTCTAGCACAGATACGCAGTATTTT

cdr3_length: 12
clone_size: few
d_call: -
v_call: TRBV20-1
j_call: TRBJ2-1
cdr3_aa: CSAKRGANEQFF
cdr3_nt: TGCAGTGCTAAAAGGGGGGCCAATGAGCAGTTCTTC

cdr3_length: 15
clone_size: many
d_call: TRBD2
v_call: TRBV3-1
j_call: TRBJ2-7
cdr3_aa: CASSRGGSGSYEQYF
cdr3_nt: TGTGCCAGCAGCCGGGGCGGGAGTGGCTCCTACGAGCAGTACTTC

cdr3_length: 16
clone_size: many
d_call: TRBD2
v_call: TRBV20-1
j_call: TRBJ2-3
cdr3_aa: CSATSSGRAVADTQYF
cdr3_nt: TGCAGTGCTACATCAAGCGGGAGGGCTGTCGCAGATACGCAGTATTTT

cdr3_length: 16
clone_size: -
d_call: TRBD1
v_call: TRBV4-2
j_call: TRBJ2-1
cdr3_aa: CASSPFDRDFYNEQFF
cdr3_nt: TGTGCCAGCAGTCCTTTTGACAGGGATTTCTACAATGAGCAGTTCTTC

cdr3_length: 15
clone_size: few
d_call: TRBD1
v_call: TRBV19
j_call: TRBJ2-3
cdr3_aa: CASSIRDSSTDTQYF
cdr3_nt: TGTGCCAGTAGTATTCGGGACAGCAGCACAGATACGCAGTATTTT

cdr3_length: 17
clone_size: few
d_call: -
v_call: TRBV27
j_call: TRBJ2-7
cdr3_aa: CATGQGGLAGSSYEQYF
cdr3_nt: TGTGCCACCGGACAGGGGGGGCTAGCGGGGAGCTCCTACGAGCAGTACTTC

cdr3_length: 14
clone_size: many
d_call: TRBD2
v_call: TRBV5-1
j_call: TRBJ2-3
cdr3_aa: CASSRDYGTDTQYF
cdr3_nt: TGCGCCAGCAGCCGGGACTATGGCACAGATACGCAGTATTTT